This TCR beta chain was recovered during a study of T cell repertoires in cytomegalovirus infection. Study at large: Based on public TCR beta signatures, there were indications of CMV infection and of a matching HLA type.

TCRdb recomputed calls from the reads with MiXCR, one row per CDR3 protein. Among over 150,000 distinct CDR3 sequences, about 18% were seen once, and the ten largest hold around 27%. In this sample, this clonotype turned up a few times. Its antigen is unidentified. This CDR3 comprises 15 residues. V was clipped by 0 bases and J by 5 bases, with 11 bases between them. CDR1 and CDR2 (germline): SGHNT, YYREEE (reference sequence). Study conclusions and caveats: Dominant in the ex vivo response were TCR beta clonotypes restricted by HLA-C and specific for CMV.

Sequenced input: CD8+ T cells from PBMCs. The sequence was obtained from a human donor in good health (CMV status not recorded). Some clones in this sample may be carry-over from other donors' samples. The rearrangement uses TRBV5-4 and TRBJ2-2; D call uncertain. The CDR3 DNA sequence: TGTGCCAGCAGCTTGGACACGTTGGGGACCGGGGAGCTGTTTTTT. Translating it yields CASSLDTLGTGELFF.